Presented here are 14 T cell receptor beta chains from one specimen sequenced in a study of T-cell reconstitution after alpha-beta-depleted transplantation in children. Researchers prepared the TCRbeta library using unique molecular identifiers, the study reports. Via MiXCR, TCRdb re-called the PCR reads, giving one row per CDR3 protein. The data hold a few hundred thousand distinct CDR3 sequences, with 13% observed a single time. This material consisted of PBMCs, mostly from graft donor cells, taken 360 days after TCRalphabeta/CD19-depleted stem cell transplant. The receptors stem from a male patient younger than 18 who had a stem cell transplant for acute myeloid leukemia, so the T cells may come from the graft donor.

The chain recombines TRBV20-1 with TRBJ2-7, with 8 bases matching TRBD2. CDR3 length: 13 residues. From germline, CDR1 is DFQATT and CDR2 SNEGSKA (reference sequence). V gave up 0 bases and J gave up 12 bases; unmatched junction bases: 10. The CDR3 spells CSAREVATSVMYF. Written as DNA, the CDR3 is TGCAGTGCTAGAGAGGTGGCGACTAGCGTGATGTACTTC.

The V call is TRBV6-5, the J call TRBJ2-5; D might be TRBD1 or TRBD2, each matching 5 bases. Germline V gene sequence: CDR1 MNHEY, CDR2 SVGAGI. This CDR3 is built from 15 residues. Trimming took 5 bases from V and 6 from J, leaving 19 bases between them. For the CDR3, the DNA is TGTGCCAGCAGTCCTCCCGGGACGAGTAAGAAGACCCAGTACTTC. It translates to CASSPPGTSKKTQYF.

There are a few counts of this clonotype. The chain carries TRBV4-3 and TRBJ2-1; D remains unclear. V was pared by 2 bases and J by 7 bases, with 12 bases between. Germline V CDR1 and CDR2: LGHNA, YSLEER. CDR3 length: 14 amino acids. The CDR3 region has the DNA TGCGCCAGCAGCCAATCTTATTCCTCAAATGAGCAGTTCTTC. This sequence encodes CASSQSYSSNEQFF.

The sample holds a few counts of this clonotype. The V gene is TRBV27, the J gene TRBJ2-1; D unresolved. CDR3 length equals 12 residues. Germline V gene data show CDR1 as MNHEY and CDR2 as SMNVEV (reference sequence). With 2 bases removed from V and 9 bases from J, the gap between germline ends came to 8 bases. Written as DNA, the CDR3 is TGTGCCAGCAGTTTAAGGTTTCCTGAGCAGTTCTTC. Protein: CASSLRFPEQFF.

This clonotype was picked up a small number of times. The chain employs TRBV6-5 and TRBJ2-5, with a tentative D call TRBD1 (6 bases). Between the trimmed V and J ends, which lost 0 bases and 4 bases, there was a span of 12 bases. Germline assignment: CDR1 MNHEY and CDR2 SVGAGI. The CDR3 is made up of 15 amino acids. CDR3 coding DNA: TGTGCCAGCAGTTACTCGCAGGGGCGAACAGAGACCCAGTACTTC. Its translation is CASSYSQGRTETQYF.

Regarding this clonotype: The CDR3 ends on some other residue instead of the conserved phenylalanine or tryptophan, so this is likely a read error. It is unclear where the CDR3 begins or ends on the DNA, so no DNA is shown, and the CDR3 is as TCRdb lists it. J is TRBJ2-3 and V is TRBV20-1; the table's D call TRBD2 went unverified against the DNA. The CDR3 adds up to 11 amino acids, both ends counted. Germline V gene lookup returns CDR1 DFQATT and CDR2 SNEGSKA (reference sequence). CDR3 sequence reads: CSASDWIAVKV.

The chain is built from TRBV5-6 and TRBJ2-1; 7 bases are a match to TRBD1. Germline values: CDR1 SGHDT, CDR2 YYEEEE. With V trimmed by 1 base and J by 2 bases, 9 bases remained unmatched. The CDR3 covers 17 residues. The CDR3 reads CASSLPDTGQPYNEQFF. The CDR3 nucleotides are TGTGCCAGCAGCTTGCCCGATACGGGACAGCCCTACAATGAGCAGTTCTTC. Supplemented by reference TRBV5-6 and TRBJ2-1, the full variable domain reads DAGVTQSPTHLIKTRGQQVTLRCSPKSGHDTVSWYQQALGQGPQFIFQYYEEEERQRGNFPDRFSGHQFPNYSSELNVNALLLGDSALYLCASSLPDTGQPYNEQFFGPGTRLTVL.

Only a few counts were recorded for this clonotype. The chain couples TRBV21-1 to TRBJ2-1; TRBD1, the table's D call, was not compared with the DNA. TRBV21-1 is deemed a pseudogene. This CDR3 region has 17 residues. The CDR3 region is CASSKMGGKPSYNEQFF. As DNA, the CDR3 is TGTGCCAGCAGCAAAATGGGCGGAAAACCGTCCTACAATGAGCAGTTCTTC.

This clonotype has only a few counts. The chain combines TRBV15 with TRBJ2-7, with 7 nucleotides matching TRBD1. Trimming took 2 bases from V and 3 from J; bases not matched to a gene: 7. The CDR3 loop spans 15 amino acids. CDR1 is LNHNV and CDR2 is YYDKDF in the germline V gene (reference sequence). CDR3: CATSRSTGTVYEQYF. CDR3 coding DNA: TGTGCCACCAGCAGATCTACAGGGACAGTCTACGAGCAGTACTTC.

This clonotype has a handful of counts. The chain joins TRBV6-2 or TRBV6-3 to TRBJ2-1; 11 bases line up with TRBD1. The CDR3 is made up of 15 amino acids. The V and J ends lost 6 bases and 2 bases, in that order; junction bases with no gene match: 3. Germline V gene data show CDR1 as MNHEY and CDR2 as SVGEGT. CDR3 protein: CASSWDRGAYNEQFF. CDR3 DNA: TGTGCCAGCAGCTGGGACAGGGGGGCCTACAATGAGCAGTTCTTC.

The chain employs TRBV7-9 and TRBJ1-1; D perhaps matches TRBD1 (6 bases). Trimming left V 2 bases short and J 1 base short, with 8 bases between. The CDR3 has 14 amino acids. Looked up from germline, CDR1 is SEHNR and CDR2 is FQNEAQ (reference sequence). This CDR3 reads CASSLPQGNTEAFF. The CDR3 DNA sequence: TGTGCCAGCAGCTTACCACAGGGGAACACTGAAGCTTTCTTT.

This clonotype was detected ten times or more. The chain carries TRBV27 and TRBJ2-2, with no clear D. The germline V gene encodes CDR1 MNHEY and CDR2 SMNVEV (reference sequence). V was cut by 6 bases and J by 5 bases, with 10 bases left in between. This CDR3 contains 13 residues. CDR3 amino acids: CASRTLGTGELFF. Written as DNA, the CDR3 is TGTGCCAGCAGAACTCTGGGAACCGGGGAGCTGTTTTTT.

This clonotype was found many times. The chain employs TRBV27 and TRBJ2-7; D is perhaps TRBD1 (6 bases). The CDR3 consists of 16 residues. Trimming pared 2 bases from V and 2 bases from J, leaving 16 bases between. Germline V lookup: CDR1 MNHEY, CDR2 SMNVEV (reference sequence). This CDR3 is CASSLSEGQIAYEQYF. Here the CDR3 DNA reads TGTGCCAGCAGTTTAAGTGAGGGACAAATAGCCTACGAGCAGTACTTC.

The chain employs TRBV14 and TRBJ2-1; perhaps D is TRBD1 or TRBD2 (6 bases each). The CDR3 contains 16 residues. Germline V gene lookup returns CDR1 SGHDN and CDR2 FVKESK. V lost 2 bases and J 0 bases, leaving 11 bases between the germline ends. The CDR3 sequence: CASSQRGRGSYNEQFF. The CDR3 DNA sequence: TGTGCCAGCAGCCAACGGGGGCGAGGCTCCTACAATGAGCAGTTCTTC.